This T cell receptor beta chain was obtained from a study of cytomegalovirus exposure and HLA in healthy donors. The PCR made use of 60 Vbeta and 13 Jbeta primers. Assay used: immunoSEQ multiplex PCR; TCRdb lists only in-frame clones, some missing. The sample consists of around 130,000 clones, 60% to 75% of them appearing once. V lost 6 bases and J lost 0, with 9 bases in between. The CDR3 has 14 residues. Germline CDR1 and CDR2: SNHLY and FYNNEI. The genes are TRBV2 and TRBJ1-3; no reliable D call. Source material: PBMCs. This receptor was taken from a woman aged 40 to 50 in good health and CMV-seropositive. CDR3 sequence (DNA): TGTGCCAGCAGACAGTCCTACTCTGGAAACACCATATATTTT. Translating gives CASRQSYSGNTIYF.